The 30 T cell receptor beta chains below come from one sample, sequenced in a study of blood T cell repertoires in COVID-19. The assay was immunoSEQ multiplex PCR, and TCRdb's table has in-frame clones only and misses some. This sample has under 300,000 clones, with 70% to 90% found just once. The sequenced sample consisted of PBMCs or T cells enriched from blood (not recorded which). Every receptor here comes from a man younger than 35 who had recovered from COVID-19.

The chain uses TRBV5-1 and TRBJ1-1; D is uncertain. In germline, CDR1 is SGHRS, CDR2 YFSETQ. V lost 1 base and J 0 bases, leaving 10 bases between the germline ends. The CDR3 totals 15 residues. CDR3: CASSLSGSMNTEAFF. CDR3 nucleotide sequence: TGCGCCAGCAGCTTGTCAGGCAGCATGAACACTGAAGCTTTCTTT.

The CDR3 coding sequence is TGCGCCAGCAGCGGGGGCCCCCCGAGCGGGAGGGCCCTCTGGGAGACCCAGTACTTC. This translates into CASSGGPPSGRALWETQYF. The V gene is TRBV5-1, the J gene TRBJ2-5, with 10 bases identical to TRBD2. Germline V CDR1 and CDR2: SGHRS, YFSETQ. The CDR3 consists of 19 residues. J was trimmed by 5 bases and V by 4 bases; bases with no gene match: 20. The variable domain in full, completed from reference TRBV5-1 and TRBJ2-5, reads KAGVTQTPRYLIKTRGQQVTLSCSPISGHRSVSWYQQTPGQGLQFLFEYFSETQRNKGNFPGRFSGRQFSNSRSEMNVSTLELGDSALYLCASSGGPPSGRALWETQYFGPGTRLLVL.

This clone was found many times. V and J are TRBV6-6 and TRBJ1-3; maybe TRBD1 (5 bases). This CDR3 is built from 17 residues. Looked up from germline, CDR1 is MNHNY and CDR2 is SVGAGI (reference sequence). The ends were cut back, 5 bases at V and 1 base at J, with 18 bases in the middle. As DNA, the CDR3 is TGTGCCAGCAGTCGCGAGGCCAGACCAGGGTCTGGAAACACCATATATTTT. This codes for CASSREARPGSGNTIYF.

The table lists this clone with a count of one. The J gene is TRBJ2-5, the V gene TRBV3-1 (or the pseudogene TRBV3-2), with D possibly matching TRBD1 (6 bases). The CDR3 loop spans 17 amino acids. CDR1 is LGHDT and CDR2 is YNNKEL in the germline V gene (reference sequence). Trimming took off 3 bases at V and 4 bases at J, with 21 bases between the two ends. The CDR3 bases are TGTGCCAGCAGCCAGGCTACAGGGTGGACCCAAGGAGAGACCCAGTACTTC. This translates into CASSQATGWTQGETQYF.

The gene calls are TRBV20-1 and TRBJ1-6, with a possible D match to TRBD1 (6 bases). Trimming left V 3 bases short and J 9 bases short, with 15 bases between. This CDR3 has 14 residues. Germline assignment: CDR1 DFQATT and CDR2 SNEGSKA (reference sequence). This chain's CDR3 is CSASRAGAGSPLHF. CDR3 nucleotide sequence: TGCAGTGCTAGTAGGGCAGGGGCCGGTTCACCCCTCCACTTT.

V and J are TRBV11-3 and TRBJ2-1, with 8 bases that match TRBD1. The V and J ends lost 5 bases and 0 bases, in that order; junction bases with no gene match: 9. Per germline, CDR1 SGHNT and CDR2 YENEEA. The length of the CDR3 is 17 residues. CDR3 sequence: CASSTYRGNDSYNEQFF. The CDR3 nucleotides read TGTGCCAGCAGCACCTACAGGGGGAACGACTCCTACAATGAGCAGTTCTTC. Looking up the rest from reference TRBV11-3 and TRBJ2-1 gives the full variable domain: EAGVVQSPRYKIIEKKQPVAFWCNPISGHNTLYWYLQNLGQGPELLIRYENEEAVDDSQLPKDRFSAERLKGVDSTLKIQPAELGDSAVYLCASSTYRGNDSYNEQFFGPGTRLTVL.

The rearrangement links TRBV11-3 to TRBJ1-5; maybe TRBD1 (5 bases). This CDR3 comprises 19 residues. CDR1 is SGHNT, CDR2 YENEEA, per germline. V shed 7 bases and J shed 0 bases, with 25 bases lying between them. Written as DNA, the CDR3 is TGTGCCAGCACCTACCCCTTCCGCCCCTTAGGGGATAGCAATCAGCCCCAGCATTTT. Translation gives CASTYPFRPLGDSNQPQHF.

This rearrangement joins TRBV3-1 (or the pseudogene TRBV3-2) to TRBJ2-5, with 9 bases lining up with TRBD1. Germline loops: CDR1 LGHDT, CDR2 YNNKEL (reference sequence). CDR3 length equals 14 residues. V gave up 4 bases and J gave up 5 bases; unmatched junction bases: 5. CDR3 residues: CASSLGQGHETQYF. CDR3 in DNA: TGTGCCAGCAGCCTGGGACAGGGCCACGAGACCCAGTACTTC.

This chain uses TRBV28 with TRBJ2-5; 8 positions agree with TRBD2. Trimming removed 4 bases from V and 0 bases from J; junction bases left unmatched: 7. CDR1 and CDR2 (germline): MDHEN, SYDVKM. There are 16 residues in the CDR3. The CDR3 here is CASSSSWGLDQETQYF. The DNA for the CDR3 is TGTGCCAGCAGTTCTAGTTGGGGACTAGACCAAGAGACCCAGTACTTC.

For the CDR3, the DNA is TGTGCCAGCTCACCAAAAAGGGGTTCCTACGAGCAGTACTTC. Translated, it gives CASSPKRGSYEQYF. This sequence joins TRBV18 and TRBJ2-7; TRBD1 is a possible D gene (5 bases). Germline CDR1 reads KGHSH; CDR2 reads LQKENI. The V gene lost 2 bases and the J gene lost 1 base, with 9 bases spanning the gap. This CDR3 comprises 14 residues.

CDR3: CAISRDSANNQPQHF. CDR3 coding DNA: TGTGCCATCAGCCGGGACAGCGCCAATAATCAGCCCCAGCATTTT. The chain links TRBV10-3 to TRBJ1-5; TRBD1 matches 7 bases. The CDR3 extends over 15 amino acids. In germline, CDR1 is ENHRY, CDR2 SYGVKD. V shed 6 bases and J 4 bases; nucleotides not matched to a gene: 9.

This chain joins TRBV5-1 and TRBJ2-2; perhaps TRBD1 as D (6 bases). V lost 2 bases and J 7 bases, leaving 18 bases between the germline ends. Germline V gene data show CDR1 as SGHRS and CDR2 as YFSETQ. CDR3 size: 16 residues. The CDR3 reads CASSFWGETGDGELFF. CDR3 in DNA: TGCGCCAGCAGCTTTTGGGGTGAGACAGGAGACGGGGAGCTGTTTTTT.

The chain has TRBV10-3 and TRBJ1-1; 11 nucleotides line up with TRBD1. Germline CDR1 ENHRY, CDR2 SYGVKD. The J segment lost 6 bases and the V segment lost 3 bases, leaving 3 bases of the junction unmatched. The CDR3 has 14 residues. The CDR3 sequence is CAISEGQGAAEAFF. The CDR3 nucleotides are TGTGCCATCAGTGAAGGACAGGGGGCCGCTGAAGCTTTCTTT.

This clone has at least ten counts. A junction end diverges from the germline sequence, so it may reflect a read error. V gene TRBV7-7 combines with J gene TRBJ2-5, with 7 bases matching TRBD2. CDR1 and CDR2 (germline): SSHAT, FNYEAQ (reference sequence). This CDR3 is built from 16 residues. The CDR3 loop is CASSLGRGVVQETQYF. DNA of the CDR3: TGTGCTAGCAGCTTAGGGAGGGGTGTGGTACAAGAGACCCAGTACTTC.

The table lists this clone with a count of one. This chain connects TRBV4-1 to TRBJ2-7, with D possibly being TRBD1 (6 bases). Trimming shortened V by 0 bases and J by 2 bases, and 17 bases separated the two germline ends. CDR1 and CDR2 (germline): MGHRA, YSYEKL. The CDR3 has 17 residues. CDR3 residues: CASSQDPITGRTYEQYF. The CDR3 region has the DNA TGCGCCAGCAGCCAAGATCCAATTACAGGGCGAACCTACGAGCAGTACTTC.

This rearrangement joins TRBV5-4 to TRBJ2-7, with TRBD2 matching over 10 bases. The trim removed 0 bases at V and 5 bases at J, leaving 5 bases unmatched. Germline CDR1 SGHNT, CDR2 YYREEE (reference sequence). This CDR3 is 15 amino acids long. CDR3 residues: CASSLEAGGRNEQYF. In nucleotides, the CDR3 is TGTGCCAGCAGCTTGGAAGCGGGAGGGCGGAACGAGCAGTACTTC.

CDR3: CASSYSKQGNIQYF. DNA of the CDR3: TGTGCCAGCAGTTACTCGAAACAGGGAAACATTCAGTACTTC. The chain uses TRBV6-5 and TRBJ2-4, with a possible D match to TRBD1 (6 bases). Germline CDR1 is MNHEY and CDR2 is SVGAGI. The CDR3 length is 14 residues. V was clipped by 0 bases and J by 6 bases, with 9 bases between them.

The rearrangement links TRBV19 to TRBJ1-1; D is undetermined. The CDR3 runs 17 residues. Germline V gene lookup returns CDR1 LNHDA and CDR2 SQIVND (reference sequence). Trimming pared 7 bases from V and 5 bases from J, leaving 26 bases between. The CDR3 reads CASNPPGGGGQRTEAFF. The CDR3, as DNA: TGTGCCAGTAACCCCCCGGGAGGTGGCGGGCAGAGGACTGAAGCTTTCTTT.

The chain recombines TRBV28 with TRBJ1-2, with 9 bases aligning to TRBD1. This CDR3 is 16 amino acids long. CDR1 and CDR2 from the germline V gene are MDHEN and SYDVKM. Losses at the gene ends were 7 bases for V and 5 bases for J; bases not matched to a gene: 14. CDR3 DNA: TGTGCCAGCACCTCAATTGGGGACAGGGAAGGATATGGCTACACCTTC. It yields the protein CASTSIGDREGYGYTF.

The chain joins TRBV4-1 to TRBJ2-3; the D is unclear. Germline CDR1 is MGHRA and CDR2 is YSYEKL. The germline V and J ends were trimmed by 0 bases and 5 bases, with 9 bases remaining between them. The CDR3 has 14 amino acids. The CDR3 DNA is TGCGCCAGCAGCCAAGACGGCCGACAAGATACGCAGTATTTT. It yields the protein CASSQDGRQDTQYF.

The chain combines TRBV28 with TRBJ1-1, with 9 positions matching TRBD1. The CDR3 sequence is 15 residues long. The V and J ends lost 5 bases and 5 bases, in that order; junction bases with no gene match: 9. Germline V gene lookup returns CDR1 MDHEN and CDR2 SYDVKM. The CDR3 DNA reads TGTGCCAGCAGTGTGCCGGGACAGGGCGTGACTGAAGCTTTCTTT. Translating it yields CASSVPGQGVTEAFF.

The CDR3 protein is CASRTGNTYEQYF. In DNA, the CDR3 is TGTGCCAGCCGGACAGGGAATACCTACGAGCAGTACTTC. This chain uses TRBV28 with TRBJ2-7; TRBD1 matches 8 bases. V lost 8 bases to trimming and J lost 2 bases; unmatched junction nucleotides: 5. The CDR3 loop spans 13 amino acids. In germline, CDR1 is MDHEN, CDR2 SYDVKM. Looking up the rest from reference TRBV28 and TRBJ2-7 gives the full variable domain: DVKVTQSSRYLVKRTGEKVFLECVQDMDHENMFWYRQDPGLGLRLIYFSYDVKMKEKGDIPEGYSVSREKKERFSLILESASTNQTSMYLCASRTGNTYEQYFGPGTRLTVT.

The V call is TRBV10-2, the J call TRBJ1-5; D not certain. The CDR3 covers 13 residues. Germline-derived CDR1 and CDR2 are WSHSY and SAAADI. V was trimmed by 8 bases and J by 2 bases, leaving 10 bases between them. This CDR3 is CASSAAGNQPQHF. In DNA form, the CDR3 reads TGCGCCAGCTCGGCGGCAGGCAATCAGCCCCAGCATTTT.

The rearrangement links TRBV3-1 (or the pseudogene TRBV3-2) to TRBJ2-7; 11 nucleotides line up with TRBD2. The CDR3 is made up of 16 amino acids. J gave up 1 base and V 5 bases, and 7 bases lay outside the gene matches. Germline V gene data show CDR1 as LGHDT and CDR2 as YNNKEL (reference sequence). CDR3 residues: CASSYAGTSGSYEQYF. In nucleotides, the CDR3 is TGTGCCAGCAGCTACGCCGGGACTAGCGGTTCCTACGAGCAGTACTTC.

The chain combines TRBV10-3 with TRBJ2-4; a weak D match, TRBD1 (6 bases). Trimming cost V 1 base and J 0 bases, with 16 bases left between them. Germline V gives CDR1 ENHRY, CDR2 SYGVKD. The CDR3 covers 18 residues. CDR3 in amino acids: CAISEFTLTGLAKNIQYF. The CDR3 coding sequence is TGTGCCATCAGTGAGTTTACCTTGACAGGCCTAGCCAAAAACATTCAGTACTTC.

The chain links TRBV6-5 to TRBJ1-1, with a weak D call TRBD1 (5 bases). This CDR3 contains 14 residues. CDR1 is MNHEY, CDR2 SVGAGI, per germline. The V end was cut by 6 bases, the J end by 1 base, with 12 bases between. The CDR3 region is CASSREGENTEAFF. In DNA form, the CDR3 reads TGTGCCAGCAGCCGCGAAGGGGAGAACACTGAAGCTTTCTTT.

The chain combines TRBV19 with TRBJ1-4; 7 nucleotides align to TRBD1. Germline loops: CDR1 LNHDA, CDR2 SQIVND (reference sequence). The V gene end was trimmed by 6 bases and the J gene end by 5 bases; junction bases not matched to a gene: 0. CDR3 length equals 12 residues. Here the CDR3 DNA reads TGTGCCAGTAGACAGGGGAATGAAAAACTGTTTTTT. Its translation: CASRQGNEKLFF.

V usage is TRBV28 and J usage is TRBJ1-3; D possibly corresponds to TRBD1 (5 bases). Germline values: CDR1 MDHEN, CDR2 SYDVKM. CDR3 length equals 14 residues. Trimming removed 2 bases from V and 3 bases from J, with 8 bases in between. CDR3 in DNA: TGTGCCAGCAGTTTAGGGGCAAATGGAAACACCATATATTTT. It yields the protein CASSLGANGNTIYF.

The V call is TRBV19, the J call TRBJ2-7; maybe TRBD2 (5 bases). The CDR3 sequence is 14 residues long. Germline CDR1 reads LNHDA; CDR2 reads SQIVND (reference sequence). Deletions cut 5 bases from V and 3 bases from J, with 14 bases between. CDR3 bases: TGTGCCAGTAGTGTCCCGGGAACCTACTACGAGCAGTACTTC. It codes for CASSVPGTYYEQYF.

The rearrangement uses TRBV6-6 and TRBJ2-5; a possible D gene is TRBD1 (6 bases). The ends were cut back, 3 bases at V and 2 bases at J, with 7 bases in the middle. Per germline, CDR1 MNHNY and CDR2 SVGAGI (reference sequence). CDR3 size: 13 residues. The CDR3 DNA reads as TGTGCCAGCAGTTATAGGGGGCAAGAGACCCAGTACTTC. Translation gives CASSYRGQETQYF.